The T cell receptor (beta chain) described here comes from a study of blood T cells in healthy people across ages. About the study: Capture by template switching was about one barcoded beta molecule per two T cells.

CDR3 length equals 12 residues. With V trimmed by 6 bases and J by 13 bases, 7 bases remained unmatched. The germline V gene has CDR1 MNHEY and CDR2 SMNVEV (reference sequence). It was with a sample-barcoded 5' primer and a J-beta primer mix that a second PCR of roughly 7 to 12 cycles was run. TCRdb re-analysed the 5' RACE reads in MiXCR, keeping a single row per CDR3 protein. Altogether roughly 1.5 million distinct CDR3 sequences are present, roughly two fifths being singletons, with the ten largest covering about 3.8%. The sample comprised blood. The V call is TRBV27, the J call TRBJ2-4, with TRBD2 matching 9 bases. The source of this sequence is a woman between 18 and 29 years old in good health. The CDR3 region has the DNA TGTGCCAGCAGATTAGCGGGGGCGGAGCAGTACTTC. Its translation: CASRLAGAEQYF.